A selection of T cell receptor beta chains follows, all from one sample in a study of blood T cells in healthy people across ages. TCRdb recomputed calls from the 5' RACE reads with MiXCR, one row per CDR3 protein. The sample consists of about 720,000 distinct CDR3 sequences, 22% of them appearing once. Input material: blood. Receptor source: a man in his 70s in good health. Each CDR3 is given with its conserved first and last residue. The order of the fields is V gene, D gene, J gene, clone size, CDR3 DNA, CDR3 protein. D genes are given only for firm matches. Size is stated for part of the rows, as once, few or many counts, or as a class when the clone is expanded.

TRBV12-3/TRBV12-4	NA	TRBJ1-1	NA	TGTGCCAGCGGTTACGAACAGAGGTACACTGAAGCTTTCTTT	CASGYEQRYTEAFF
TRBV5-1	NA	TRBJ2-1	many	TGCGCCAGCACCTACCTCCCATCTACGGGGACTGAGCAGTTCTTC	CASTYLPSTGTEQFF
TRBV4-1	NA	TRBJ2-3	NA	TGCGCCAGCAGCCAAGGACCAGATACGCAGTATTTT	CASSQGPDTQYF
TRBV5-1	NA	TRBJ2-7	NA	TGCGCCAGCAGCTCAGGAAATTACGAGCGGTACTTC	CASSSGNYERYF
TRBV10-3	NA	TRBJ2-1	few	TGTGCCATCCATGACAGTCTTACCTACAATGAGCAGTTCTTC	CAIHDSLTYNEQFF
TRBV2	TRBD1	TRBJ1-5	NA	TGTGCCAGCAAGACAGGGTCGGGCAATCAGCCCCCGCATTTT	CASKTGSGNQPPHF
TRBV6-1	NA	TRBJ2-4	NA	TGTGCCAGCAGTGTGCGGCGCCCGTTGGCCAAAAACATTCAGTACTTC	CASSVRRPLAKNIQYF
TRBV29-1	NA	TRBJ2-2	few	TGCAGCGTTGCGGTGTCTCGGAACACCGGGGAGCTGTTTTTT	CSVAVSRNTGELFF
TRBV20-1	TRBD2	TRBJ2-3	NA	TGCAGTGCTATACCTCCTAGCGGGAGGGCCGATACGCAGTATTTT	CSAIPPSGRADTQYF
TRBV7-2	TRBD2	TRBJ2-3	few	TGTGCCAGCAGCTCGACTAGCGGGAGCTCAGATACGCAGTATTTT	CASSSTSGSSDTQYF
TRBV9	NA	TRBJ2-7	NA	TGTGCCAGCAGCGTCAACAGTGGTAGCGACGAGCAGTACTTC	CASSVNSGSDEQYF
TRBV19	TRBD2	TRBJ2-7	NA	TGTGCCAGTAGTAAGGCTAGCGGGGGGCCCTACGAGCAGTACTTC	CASSKASGGPYEQYF
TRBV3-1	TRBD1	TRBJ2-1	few	TGTGCCAGCCTTTCCGAGGGCAGGGGGAACAATGAGCAGTTCTTC	CASLSEGRGNNEQFF
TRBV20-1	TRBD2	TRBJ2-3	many	TGCAGTGCTCCTGGACTAGCGGCTCTGGGGACGCAGTATTTT	CSAPGLAALGTQYF
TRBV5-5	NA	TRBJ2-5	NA	TGTGCCAGCAGGAGTATTGGGGAGACCCAGTACTTC	CASRSIGETQYF
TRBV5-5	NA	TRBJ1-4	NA	TGTGCCAGCAGCTCCCTTAGTGAGAAACTGTTTTTT	CASSSLSEKLFF
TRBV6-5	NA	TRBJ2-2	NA	TGTGCCAGCAGTTACGGGTCGGGGGCTCGGACCGGGGAGCTGTTTTTT	CASSYGSGARTGELFF
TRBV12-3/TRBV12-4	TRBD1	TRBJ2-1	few	TGTGCCAGCAGTCCGGACAGGGGTCACTCCAATGAGCAGTTCTTC	CASSPDRGHSNEQFF
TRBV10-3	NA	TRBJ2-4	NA	TGTGCCATCAGTGCAAGACAGGAACCAAGACTAAACATTCAGTACTTC	CAISARQEPRLNIQYF
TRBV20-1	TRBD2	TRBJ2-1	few	TGCAGTGCTAGAGATCGACTAGCAAATGAGCAGTTCTTC	CSARDRLANEQFF
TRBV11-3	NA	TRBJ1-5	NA	TGTGCCAGCAGCCGGAGGACGGATTATAGCAATCAGCCCCAGCATTTT	CASSRRTDYSNQPQHF
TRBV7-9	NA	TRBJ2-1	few	TGTGCCAGCACCCCACTAGCTGCAGATGAGCAGTTCTTC	CASTPLAADEQFF
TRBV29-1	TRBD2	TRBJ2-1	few	TGCAGCGCAGGGAGGGGGACTAGCGGGATTCCCCTTCCCGGAGAGCAGTTCTTC	CSAGRGTSGIPLPGEQFF
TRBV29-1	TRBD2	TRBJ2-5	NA	TGCAGCGTTGATCTTAGCGGGGGGGGTCAACAAGAGACCCAGTACTTC	CSVDLSGGGQQETQYF
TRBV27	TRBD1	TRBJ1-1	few	TGTGCCAGCAGTGCGCGGACAGGCTACATGGACACTGAAGCTTTCTTT	CASSARTGYMDTEAFF
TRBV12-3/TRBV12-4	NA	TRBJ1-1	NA	TGTGCCAGCAGTCGCAATTGGGGGAACACTGAAGCTTTCTTT	CASSRNWGNTEAFF
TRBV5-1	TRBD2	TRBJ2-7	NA	TGCGCCAGCAGCCCGGGGACTAGCGGGGGGGTTTACGAGCAGTACTTC	CASSPGTSGGVYEQYF
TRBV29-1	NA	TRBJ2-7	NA	TGCGGCGTTGAAGAGCATTACGAGCAGTACTTC	CGVEEHYEQYF
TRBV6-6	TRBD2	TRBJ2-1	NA	TGTGCCAGCAGTTTTAGCGGGAGCTCCCTCAATGAGCAGTTCTTC	CASSFSGSSLNEQFF
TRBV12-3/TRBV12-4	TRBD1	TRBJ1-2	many	TGTGCCAGCAGCCAAGACAGGGCCGGAGGCTATGGCTACACCTTC	CASSQDRAGGYGYTF
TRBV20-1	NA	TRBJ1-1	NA	TGCAGTGCTAGAGATTGGACTACGAACACTGAAGCTTTCTTT	CSARDWTTNTEAFF
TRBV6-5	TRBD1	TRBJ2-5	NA	TGTGCCAGCAGCTACCTGGGACAGGAGGAAGAGACCCAGTACTTC	CASSYLGQEEETQYF
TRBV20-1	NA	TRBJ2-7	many	TGCAGTGCTAGAGATGACGGAACCTACGAGCAGTACTTC	CSARDDGTYEQYF
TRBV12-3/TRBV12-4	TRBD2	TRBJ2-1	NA	TGTGCCAGCAGCCCTCAGACTAGCGGGGTTCTCTACAATGAGCAGTTCTTC	CASSPQTSGVLYNEQFF
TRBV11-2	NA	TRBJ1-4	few	TGTGCCAGCAGTTGGGAGGGCTTCTTGGAAAAACTGTTTTTT	CASSWEGFLEKLFF
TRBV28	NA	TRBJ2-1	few	TGTGCCAGCAGTTTCGGAGGGCTCAATGAGCAGTTCTTC	CASSFGGLNEQFF
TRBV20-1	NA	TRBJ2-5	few	TGCAGTGCCATTGCGTTCCAAGAGACCCAGTACTTC	CSAIAFQETQYF
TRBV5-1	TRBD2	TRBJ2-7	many	TGTGCCAGCAGCTTAGGACTAGCGGGGACCTACGAGCAGTACTTC	CASSLGLAGTYEQYF
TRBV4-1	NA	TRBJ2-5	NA	TGCGCCAGCAGCCAAGATATAGGCGCGGCCCAGTACTTC	CASSQDIGAAQYF
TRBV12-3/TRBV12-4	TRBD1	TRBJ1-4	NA	TGTGCCAGCAGTCTAACAGGGGGCGCTTCTAATGAAAAACTGTTTTTT	CASSLTGGASNEKLFF
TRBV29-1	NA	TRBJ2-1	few	TGCAGCGTTGACCAAGGACCAGCGTCCTCCTACAATGAGCAGTTCTTC	CSVDQGPASSYNEQFF
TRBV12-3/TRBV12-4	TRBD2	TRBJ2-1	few	TGTGCCAGCAGCCGCTTGGGCGGGGGGAATGAGCAGTTCTTC	CASSRLGGGNEQFF
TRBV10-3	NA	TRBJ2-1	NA	TGTGCCATCAGTGATCCTGCGGGTAGCTCCTACAATGAGCAGTTCTTC	CAISDPAGSSYNEQFF
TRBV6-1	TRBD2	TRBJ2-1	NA	TGTGCCAGCAGTGAAGAAGTTAGTCTAGCGGGGAACAATGAGCAGTTCTTC	CASSEEVSLAGNNEQFF
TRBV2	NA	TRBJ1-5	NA	TGTGCCAGCAGTGATAATGGGTTAAATCAGCCCCAGCATTTT	CASSDNGLNQPQHF
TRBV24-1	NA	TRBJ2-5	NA	TGTGCCACCAGTGATCTTCCCCCACAAGAGACCCAGTACTTC	CATSDLPPQETQYF
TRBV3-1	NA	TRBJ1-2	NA	TGTGCCAGCAGCCAAGGGGCTAGTACCTATGGCTACACCTTC	CASSQGASTYGYTF
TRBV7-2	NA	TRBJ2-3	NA	TGTGCCGGCAGCTTTAGAGTAACGGGGAATTTT	CAGSFRVTGNF